The rows below give T cell receptor beta chains drawn from one sample of a study of blood T cell repertoires in COVID-19. Clones were sequenced by immunoSEQ multiplex PCR, and TCRdb holds only the in-frame ones, with some missing. The sample lists 170,000 or so clones; 80% to 85% were seen once. The sample taken for sequencing was peripheral blood. Every receptor here comes from a woman in her forties with COVID-19, enrolled during active disease. The CDR3 runs from the conserved cysteine through the conserved F or W. D genes are given only for firm matches. Expanded clones are given a class, and other clones once, few, many or no size at all.

d_call | clone_size | j_call | v_call | cdr3_aa | cdr3_nt
TRBD2 | - | TRBJ2-1 | TRBV11-2 | CASSYTSGGFKGEQFF | TGTGCCAGCAGCTATACTAGCGGGGGGTTTAAGGGTGAGCAGTTCTTC
TRBD2 | - | TRBJ2-7 | TRBV6-5 | CASSFSGSNDEQYF | TGTGCCAGCAGTTTTAGCGGGAGTAACGACGAGCAGTACTTC
TRBD2 | - | TRBJ2-5 | TRBV19 | CASSGIVWTSDKETQYF | TGTGCCAGTAGTGGGATAGTCTGGACTAGCGATAAAGAGACCCAGTACTTC
TRBD1 | once | TRBJ1-6 | TRBV5-1 | CASSLQGMSSPLHF | TGCGCCAGCAGCCTACAGGGGATGTCCTCACCCCTCCACTTT
TRBD1 | - | TRBJ1-4 | TRBV7-9 | CASRPTGGYGEKLFF | TGTGCCAGCAGACCTACAGGGGGCTACGGTGAAAAACTGTTTTTT
TRBD2 | - | TRBJ2-7 | TRBV4-1 | CASSPSGGASGLYEQYF | TGCGCCAGCAGCCCCAGTGGAGGGGCTAGCGGCCTCTACGAGCAGTACTTC
- | - | TRBJ1-1 | TRBV5-1 | CASSVQGSNTEAFF | TGCGCCAGCAGCGTACAGGGCTCGAACACTGAAGCTTTCTTT
- | once | TRBJ1-1 | TRBV11-2 | CASSFTGRDTEAFF | TGTGCCAGCAGTTTTACAGGGCGGGACACTGAAGCTTTCTTT
- | - | TRBJ1-5 | TRBV6-1 | CASSEGAASLPQHF | TGTGCCAGCAGTGAAGGAGCCGCTTCTCTGCCCCAGCATTTT
- | - | TRBJ1-1 | TRBV5-4 | CASSSAVNTEAFF | TGTGCCAGCAGCTCCGCGGTGAACACTGAAGCTTTCTTT
- | few | TRBJ1-6 | TRBV10-3 | CAIAPTGSEESPLHF | TGTGCCATCGCCCCTACAGGGAGCGAGGAATCACCCCTCCACTTT
TRBD2 | - | TRBJ2-3 | TRBV6-4 | CASSGSSGTTDTQYF | TGTGCCAGCAGTGGATCTAGCGGCACCACAGATACGCAGTATTTT
- | - | TRBJ1-5 | TRBV19 | CASSSVRLAGQPQHF | TGTGCCAGTAGTAGCGTCCGACTAGCGGGACAGCCCCAGCATTTT
- | - | TRBJ1-6 | TRBV2 | CASSEVGRPANSPLHF | TGTGCCAGCAGTGAAGTGGGCCGTCCCGCTAATTCACCCCTCCACTTT
TRBD1 | - | TRBJ1-2 | TRBV25-1 | CASSAGGGGYTF | TGTGCCAGCAGTGCAGGGGGAGGTGGCTACACCTTC
TRBD2 | - | TRBJ2-5 | TRBV3-1/TRBV3-2 | CASSQGLAGGEETQYF | TGTGCCAGCAGCCAAGGACTAGCGGGGGGGGAAGAGACCCAGTACTTC
- | - | TRBJ1-2 | TRBV28 | CASITRWERYYGYTF | TGTGCCAGCATCACCCGGTGGGAGCGCTACTATGGCTACACCTTC
- | - | TRBJ1-2 | TRBV5-8 | CASSRGTGTGGYTF | TGTGCCAGCAGCCGCGGCACAGGGACGGGTGGCTACACCTTC
TRBD1 | - | TRBJ2-7 | TRBV7-8 | CASSLTGQPVYEQYF | TGTGCCAGCAGCTTAACGGGACAGCCGGTCTACGAGCAGTACTTC
- | - | TRBJ1-4 | TRBV19 | CASSIGDRVSEKLFF | TGTGCCAGTAGTATAGGTGACCGGGTATCCGAAAAACTGTTTTTT
- | - | TRBJ1-3 | TRBV27 | CASSLRIRGAIYF | TGTGCCAGCAGTTTACGCATTCGGGGGGCCATATATTTT
- | - | TRBJ2-7 | TRBV6-1 | CASSDTGNREQYF | TGTGCCAGCAGTGATACAGGAAACCGCGAGCAGTACTTC
- | few | TRBJ1-1 | TRBV7-3 | CASSETWQGEAFF | TGTGCCAGCAGCGAAACGTGGCAGGGGGAAGCTTTCTTT
TRBD1 | - | TRBJ1-1 | TRBV2 | CASSDTGVVAFF | TGTGCCAGCAGTGATACAGGGGTCGTAGCTTTCTTT
- | - | TRBJ2-7 | TRBV12-3/TRBV12-4 | CASSSRLGYEQYF | TGTGCCAGCAGTTCCAGACTTGGCTACGAGCAGTACTTC
TRBD1 | - | TRBJ2-7 | TRBV11-2 | CASPKSTGAYEQYF | TGTGCCAGCCCGAAGTCGACAGGGGCCTACGAGCAGTACTTC
- | - | TRBJ1-3 | TRBV4-1 | CASSQSDGTRYF | TGCGCCAGCAGCCAAAGCGACGGGACAAGATATTTT
- | - | TRBJ1-4 | TRBV27 | CASSLLGIGEKLFF | TGTGCCAGCAGTTTACTAGGTATAGGTGAAAAACTGTTTTTT
- | - | TRBJ1-1 | TRBV9 | CASSVGLGGPDTEAFF | TGTGCCAGCAGCGTAGGGTTGGGCGGGCCGGACACTGAAGCTTTCTTT
TRBD2 | - | TRBJ2-1 | TRBV7-9 | CASRPTSGGTYNEQFF | TGTGCCAGCAGACCAACTAGCGGGGGGACGTACAATGAGCAGTTCTTC
TRBD1 | - | TRBJ1-2 | TRBV19 | CASSSATGGYYGYTF | TGTGCCAGTAGTAGCGCGACAGGGGGTTACTATGGCTACACCTTC
- | - | TRBJ2-1 | TRBV7-9 | CASSLERVLF | TGTGCCAGCAGCTTAGAGAGGGTCCTCTTC
- | once | TRBJ1-5 | TRBV6-5 | CASSSGQSSNQPQHF | TGTGCCAGCAGTTCCGGACAGTCGAGCAATCAGCCCCAGCATTTT
- | - | TRBJ1-2 | TRBV4-1 | CASSRDRLNYGYTF | TGCGCCAGCAGCCGAGACAGGCTTAACTATGGCTACACCTTC
- | - | TRBJ2-7 | TRBV29-1 | CSVARQGSSYEQYF | TGCAGCGTTGCGCGTCAGGGAAGCTCCTACGAGCAGTACTTC
TRBD1 | once | TRBJ1-1 | TRBV7-8 | CASSPEGQTTEAFF | TGTGCCAGCAGCCCAGAGGGACAGACGACTGAAGCTTTCTTT
- | - | TRBJ2-5 | TRBV14 | CASSQGRLSKTQYF | TGTGCCAGCAGCCAAGGTAGACTTTCCAAGACCCAGTACTTC
TRBD2 | - | TRBJ2-3 | TRBV27 | CASSRLAGSSDTQYF | TGTGCCAGCAGTCGACTAGCGGGAAGTTCAGATACGCAGTATTTT
TRBD1 | - | TRBJ1-4 | TRBV3-1/TRBV3-2 | CASSRGTGGNEKLFF | TGTGCCAGCAGCCGAGGGACAGGGGGTAATGAAAAACTGTTTTTT
- | - | TRBJ1-2 | TRBV4-1 | CASSQESGATRGYTF | TGCGCCAGCAGCCAAGAGAGCGGGGCGACGAGGGGCTACACCTTC
- | - | TRBJ2-7 | TRBV28 | CASRAGRGYTYEQYF | TGTGCCAGCAGGGCGGGCAGGGGCTACACCTACGAGCAGTACTTC
TRBD2 | - | TRBJ2-5 | TRBV29-1 | CSVGSSGRGETQYF | TGCAGCGTTGGTTCTAGCGGGAGGGGAGAGACCCAGTACTTC
TRBD1 | many | TRBJ1-2 | TRBV10-2 | CATNPGQGANYGYTF | TGCGCCACCAACCCAGGACAGGGGGCTAACTATGGCTACACCTTC
TRBD1 | once | TRBJ1-2 | TRBV28 | CARKTGGTPYGYTF | TGTGCCAGGAAAACAGGGGGCACTCCCTATGGCTACACCTTC
- | - | TRBJ1-3 | TRBV6-2/TRBV6-3 | CASSLKPHRLGSGNTIYF | TGTGCCAGCAGTCTGAAACCCCACCGTCTAGGCTCTGGAAACACCATATATTTT
- | - | TRBJ1-1 | TRBV24-1 | CATSDMTGWSTEAFF | TGTGCCACCAGTGATATGACAGGCTGGAGCACTGAAGCTTTCTTT
- | - | TRBJ2-7 | TRBV3-1/TRBV3-2 | CASSHRGSEQYF | TGTGCCAGCAGCCATAGGGGTTCCGAGCAGTACTTC
- | - | TRBJ1-1 | TRBV7-2 | CASLPGEGSLTEAFF | TGTGCCAGCCTCCCCGGGGAAGGATCCCTCACTGAAGCTTTCTTT
- | - | TRBJ1-5 | TRBV11-3 | CASSQGSNQPQHF | TGTGCCAGCAGCCAGGGTAGCAATCAGCCCCAGCATTTT
- | - | TRBJ1-2 | TRBV4-1 | CASSQVVGSRDYGYTF | TGCGCCAGCAGCCAAGTTGTAGGAAGTCGGGACTATGGCTACACCTTC
TRBD2 | - | TRBJ2-1 | TRBV2 | CASSRSGGVNEQFF | TGTGCCAGCAGTCGTAGCGGGGGGGTTAATGAGCAGTTCTTC
TRBD2 | - | TRBJ2-1 | TRBV6-5 | CASSRDYSSYNEQFF | TGTGCCAGCAGTCGGGACTACAGCTCCTACAATGAGCAGTTCTTC
- | few | TRBJ2-1 | TRBV2 | CASSERRGKEQFF | TGTGCCAGCAGTGAACGCAGAGGGAAAGAGCAGTTCTTC
- | - | TRBJ2-1 | TRBV20-1 | CSASGVSGKNEQFF | TGCAGTGCTAGTGGAGTTTCGGGAAAGAATGAGCAGTTCTTC